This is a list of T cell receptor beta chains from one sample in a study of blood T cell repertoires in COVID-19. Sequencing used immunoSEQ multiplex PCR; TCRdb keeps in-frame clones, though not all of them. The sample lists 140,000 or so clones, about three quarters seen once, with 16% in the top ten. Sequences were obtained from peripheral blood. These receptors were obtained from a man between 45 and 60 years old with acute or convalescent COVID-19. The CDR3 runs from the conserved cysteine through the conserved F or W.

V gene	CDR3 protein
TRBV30	CAWSSGSSYNSPLHF
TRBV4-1	CASSQTGIYGYTF
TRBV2	CASRIQGNSNQPQHF
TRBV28	CASHRTGSADTQYF
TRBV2	CATTGGETDTQYF
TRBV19	CASSFWGQGTGELFF
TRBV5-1	CASSFRVGPNTGELFF
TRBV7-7	CASSLRLAGPDTQYF
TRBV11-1	CASSLIRGYNEQFF
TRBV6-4	CASSSTPLNTGELFF
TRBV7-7	CASSLGTGLRETQYF
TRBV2	CASRTGGNGNQPQHF
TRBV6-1	CASSERDSYNSPLHF
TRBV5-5	CASKASGGSAGSNEKLFF
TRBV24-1	CATRASGEGETQYF
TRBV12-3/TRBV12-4	CASARTGNYGYTF
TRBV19	CASSITPDQPQHF
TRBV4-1	CASTPGESSYNSPLHF
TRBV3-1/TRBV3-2	CASSFSGGNTDTQYF
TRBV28	CASSSPGQNTEAFF